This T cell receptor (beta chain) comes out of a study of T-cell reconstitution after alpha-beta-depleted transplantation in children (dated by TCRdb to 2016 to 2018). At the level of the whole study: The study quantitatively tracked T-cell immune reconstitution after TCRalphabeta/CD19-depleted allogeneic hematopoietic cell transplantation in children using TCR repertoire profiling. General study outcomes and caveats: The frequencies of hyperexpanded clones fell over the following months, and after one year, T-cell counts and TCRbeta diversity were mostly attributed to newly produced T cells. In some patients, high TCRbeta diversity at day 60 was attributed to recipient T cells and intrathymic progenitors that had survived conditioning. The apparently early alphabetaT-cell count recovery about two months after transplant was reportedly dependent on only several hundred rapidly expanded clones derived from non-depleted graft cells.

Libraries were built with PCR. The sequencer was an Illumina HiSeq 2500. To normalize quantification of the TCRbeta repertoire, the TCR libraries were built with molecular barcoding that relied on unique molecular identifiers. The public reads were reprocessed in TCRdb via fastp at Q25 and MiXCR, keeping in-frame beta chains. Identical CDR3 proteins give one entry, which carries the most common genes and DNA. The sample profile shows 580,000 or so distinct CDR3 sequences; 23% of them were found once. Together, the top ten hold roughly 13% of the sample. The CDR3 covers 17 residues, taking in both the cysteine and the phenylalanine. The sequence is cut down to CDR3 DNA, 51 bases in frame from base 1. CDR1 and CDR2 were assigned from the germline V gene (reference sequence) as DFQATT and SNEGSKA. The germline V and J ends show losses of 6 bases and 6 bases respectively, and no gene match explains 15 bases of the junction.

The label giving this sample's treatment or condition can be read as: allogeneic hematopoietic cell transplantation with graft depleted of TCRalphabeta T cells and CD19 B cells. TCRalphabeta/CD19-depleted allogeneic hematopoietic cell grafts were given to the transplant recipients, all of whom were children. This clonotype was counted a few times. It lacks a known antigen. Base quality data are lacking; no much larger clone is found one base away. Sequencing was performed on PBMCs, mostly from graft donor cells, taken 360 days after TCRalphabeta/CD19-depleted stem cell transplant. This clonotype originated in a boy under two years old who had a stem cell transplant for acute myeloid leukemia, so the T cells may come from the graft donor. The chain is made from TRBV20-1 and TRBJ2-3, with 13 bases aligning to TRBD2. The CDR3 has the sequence CSAPSFSTSGGRDTQYF. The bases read TGCAGTGCCCCCTCGTTTTCGACTAGCGGGGGGCGGGATACGCAGTATTTT.